Below, 4 T cell receptor beta chains from the same sample are listed, as sequenced in a study of T-cell memory formation after mild COVID-19. TCRdb reanalysed the 5' RACE reads using MiXCR and keeps one entry per CDR3 protein. The sample includes hundreds of thousands of distinct CDR3 sequences, roughly 21% of them seen just once. The sample comprised PBMCs or a T cell subset sorted from them (not recorded which). The receptors were sampled from an adult woman who had mild COVID-19 (a few samples of this study predate the infection). Cell type and time point are not known.

This clonotype was counted between two and nine times. A single base separates this from a much larger clone, so it may be a read error. The V and J genes are TRBV12-3 or TRBV12-4 and TRBJ2-1; D is possibly TRBD2 (5 bases). This CDR3 spans 11 amino acids. V lost 7 bases and J lost 7, with 8 bases in between. The CDR3 protein is CASTSGNEQFF. The CDR3 DNA sequence: TGTGCCAGCACCTCGGGGAATGAGCAGTTCTTC.

The gene calls are TRBV4-2 and TRBJ1-5; D call uncertain. With 1 base removed from V and 0 bases from J, the gap between germline ends came to 10 bases. This CDR3 region has 16 residues. The V gene's germline CDR1 is LGHNA and CDR2 YNFKEQ. CDR3 nucleotides: TGTGCCAGCAGCCAAGCCGGTGCGCATAGCAATCAGCCCCAGCATTTT. It translates to CASSQAGAHSNQPQHF.

The J gene is TRBJ1-1, the V gene TRBV30; 8 bases fit TRBD1. The CDR3 consists of 17 residues. Germline CDR1 is GTSNPN and CDR2 is SVGIG (reference sequence). V lost 2 bases to trimming and J lost 4 bases; unmatched junction nucleotides: 15. The CDR3 DNA is TGTGCCTGGAGTCCTACCTCCCTAGGACAGGGAAGCACTGAAGCTTTCTTT. This translates into CAWSPTSLGQGSTEAFF.

This clonotype occurred once. J is TRBJ2-1 and V is TRBV5-1, with D perhaps matching TRBD1 or TRBD2 (5 bases each). Trimming stripped 4 bases from V and 0 bases from J, with 11 bases between. The V gene's germline CDR1 is SGHRS and CDR2 YFSETQ. The CDR3 length is 15 residues. In DNA, the CDR3 is TGCGCCAGCAGCGCGAGGGACCACTCCTACAATGAGCAGTTCTTC. The encoded protein is CASSARDHSYNEQFF.